The rows below give T cell receptor beta chains drawn from one sample of a study of T cell responses to AZD1222 COVID-19 vaccine. TCRdb's table, derived via immunoSEQ multiplex PCR, lists solely in-frame clones and lacks some. In the table there are about 120,000 clones, 90% of which are singletons. Here the sequenced sample was peripheral blood, taken on day 0 of MenACWY control vaccination. Source of these receptors: an adult in good health. CDR3s include the opening cysteine and the closing phenylalanine or tryptophan. D genes are given only for firm matches. Size tells how often a clone was seen (once, few, many) or the class of an expanded clone, and some rows leave it out.

D	V	J	size	CDR3	DNA
.	TRBV6-5	TRBJ1-1	.	CASWLGVEAFF	TGTGCCAGCTGGCTAGGTGTGGAGGCTTTCTTT
.	TRBV27	TRBJ1-6	.	CASSRPGATSPLHF	TGTGCCAGCAGTCGTCCAGGGGCTACTTCACCCCTCCACTTT
TRBD2	TRBV5-1	TRBJ2-2	.	CASTLLGTSGTGELFF	TGCGCCAGCACCTTGCTCGGGACTAGCGGCACCGGGGAGCTGTTTTTT
TRBD1	TRBV27	TRBJ1-2	.	CASSSRQTGWPPDGYTF	TGTGCCAGCAGTTCCCGACAGACAGGGTGGCCCCCTGATGGCTACACCTTC
.	TRBV6-2/TRBV6-3	TRBJ1-1	.	CASSYQQTEAFF	TGTGCCAGCAGTTACCAGCAGACTGAAGCTTTCTTT
TRBD1	TRBV14	TRBJ1-5	.	CASSRGGQGIQPQHF	TGTGCCAGCAGCCGCGGGGGACAGGGTATTCAGCCCCAGCATTTT
TRBD1	TRBV5-4	TRBJ2-6	.	CASSYGQGTGANVLTF	TGTGCCAGCAGCTACGGACAGGGGACTGGGGCCAACGTCCTGACTTTC
.	TRBV5-1	TRBJ1-5	.	CASSIDSRDQPQHF	TGCGCCAGCAGCATCGACAGTCGTGATCAGCCCCAGCATTTT
TRBD2	TRBV3-1/TRBV3-2	TRBJ2-1	few	CASSLRGAGGNEQFF	TGTGCCAGCAGCCTTCGTGGGGCGGGGGGCAATGAGCAGTTCTTC
.	TRBV7-2	TRBJ2-7	.	CASSLAGGRGPSYEQYF	TGTGCCAGCAGCTTAGCTGGAGGAAGGGGCCCCTCCTACGAGCAGTACTTC
.	TRBV7-2	TRBJ2-5	.	CASSLSRDQETQYF	TGTGCCAGCAGCTTATCGCGGGACCAAGAGACCCAGTACTTC
.	TRBV28	TRBJ1-1	.	CASSLGGSSVEAFF	TGTGCCAGCAGTTTAGGCGGTTCGAGCGTTGAAGCTTTCTTT
TRBD1	TRBV5-6	TRBJ2-7	.	CASSLVRQGYYEQYF	TGTGCCAGCAGCTTGGTAAGACAGGGCTACTACGAGCAGTACTTC
TRBD2	TRBV28	TRBJ2-7	.	CASSSRLAGSSYEQYF	TGTGCCAGCAGTTCCCGACTAGCGGGAAGCTCCTACGAGCAGTACTTC
TRBD1	TRBV28	TRBJ1-2	once	CASSYPGMTGGFGYTF	TGTGCCAGCAGTTATCCGGGGATGACAGGGGGTTTTGGCTACACCTTC
.	TRBV11-2	TRBJ2-4	.	CASSLARWNPGDIQYF	TGTGCCAGCAGCTTAGCCCGGTGGAACCCAGGAGACATTCAGTACTTC
TRBD2	TRBV3-1/TRBV3-2	TRBJ2-7	.	CASSQAGASGSYEQYF	TGTGCCAGCAGCCAAGCCGGGGCTAGCGGGAGCTACGAGCAGTACTTC
.	TRBV5-4	TRBJ1-2	.	CASSVRGREGDGYTF	TGTGCCAGCAGCGTTCGCGGCAGGGAAGGGGATGGCTACACCTTC
.	TRBV29-1	TRBJ2-2	.	CSALNRVDTGELFF	TGCAGCGCGCTGAACAGGGTGGACACCGGGGAGCTGTTTTTT
TRBD2	TRBV7-2	TRBJ2-5	once	CASSPAFGGGAGTQYF	TGTGCCAGCAGCCCAGCCTTCGGCGGGGGGGCAGGGACCCAGTACTTC
TRBD2	TRBV18	TRBJ2-2	.	CASSPRLAGGNTGELFF	TGTGCCAGCTCACCACGGCTAGCGGGAGGGAACACCGGGGAGCTGTTTTTT
.	TRBV19	TRBJ1-2	.	CASSIQGADYGYTF	TGTGCCAGTAGTATACAGGGTGCTGACTATGGCTACACCTTC
TRBD2	TRBV5-5	TRBJ2-2	.	CASSYTQREGLSGELFF	TGTGCCAGCAGCTATACTCAGCGGGAGGGCCTTTCCGGGGAGCTGTTTTTT
.	TRBV4-1	TRBJ1-2	.	CASSPPTGPLEGYTF	TGCGCCAGCAGCCCCCCGACAGGACCGCTTGAGGGCTACACCTTC
TRBD1	TRBV18	TRBJ2-5	.	CASSPRVGQNQETQYF	TGTGCCAGCTCACCACGGGTGGGACAGAATCAAGAGACCCAGTACTTC